Reported below is one T cell receptor (beta chain). Its specificity is unknown. This entry comes from a study of cytomegalovirus exposure and HLA in healthy donors. Germline loops: CDR1 KGHSH, CDR2 LQKENI. With V trimmed by 2 bases and J by 2 bases, 1 base remained unmatched. CDR3 length: 15 amino acids. General study points: A later analysis by the authors found several of the most significant clusters apparently linked to common viral pathogens.

Primers: 60 Vbeta forward and 13 Jbeta reverse. The repertoire was sequenced with immunoSEQ multiplex PCR; TCRdb's copy has only in-frame clones and lacks some. The sample lists some 180,000 clones; approximately 77% were seen once. This chain joins TRBV18 and TRBJ2-3, with TRBD2 matching 10 bases. The sample taken for sequencing was PBMCs. This sequence was found in a man between 40 and 49 years old in good health and CMV-seropositive. This CDR3 is CASSPTSGITDTQYF. CDR3 coding DNA: TGTGCCAGCTCACCAACTAGCGGGATCACAGATACGCAGTATTTT. Using reference TRBV18 and TRBJ2-3 for the parts outside the CDR3, the full variable domain is NAGVMQNPRHLVRRRGQEARLRCSPMKGHSHVYWYRQLPEEGLKFMVYLQKENIIDESGMPKERFSAEFPKEGPSILRIQQVVRGDSAAYFCASSPTSGITDTQYFGPGTRLTVL.